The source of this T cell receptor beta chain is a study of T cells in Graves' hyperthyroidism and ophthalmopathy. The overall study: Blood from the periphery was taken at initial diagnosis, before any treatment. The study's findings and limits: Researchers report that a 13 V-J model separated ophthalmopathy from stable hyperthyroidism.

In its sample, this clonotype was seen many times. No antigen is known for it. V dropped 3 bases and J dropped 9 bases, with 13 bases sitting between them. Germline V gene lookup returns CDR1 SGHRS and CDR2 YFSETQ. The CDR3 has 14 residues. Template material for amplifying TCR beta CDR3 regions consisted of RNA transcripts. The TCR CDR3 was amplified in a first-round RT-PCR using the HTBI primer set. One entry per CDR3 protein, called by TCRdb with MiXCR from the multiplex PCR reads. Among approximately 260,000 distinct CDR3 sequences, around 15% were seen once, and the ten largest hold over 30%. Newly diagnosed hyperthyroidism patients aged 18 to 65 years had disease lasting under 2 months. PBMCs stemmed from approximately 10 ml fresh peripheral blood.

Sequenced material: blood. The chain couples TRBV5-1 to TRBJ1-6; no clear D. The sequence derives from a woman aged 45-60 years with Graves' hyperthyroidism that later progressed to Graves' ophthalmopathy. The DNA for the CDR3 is TGCGCCAGCAGCTCGGGCCCCGCGGGTTCACCCCTCCACTTT. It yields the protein CASSSGPAGSPLHF.